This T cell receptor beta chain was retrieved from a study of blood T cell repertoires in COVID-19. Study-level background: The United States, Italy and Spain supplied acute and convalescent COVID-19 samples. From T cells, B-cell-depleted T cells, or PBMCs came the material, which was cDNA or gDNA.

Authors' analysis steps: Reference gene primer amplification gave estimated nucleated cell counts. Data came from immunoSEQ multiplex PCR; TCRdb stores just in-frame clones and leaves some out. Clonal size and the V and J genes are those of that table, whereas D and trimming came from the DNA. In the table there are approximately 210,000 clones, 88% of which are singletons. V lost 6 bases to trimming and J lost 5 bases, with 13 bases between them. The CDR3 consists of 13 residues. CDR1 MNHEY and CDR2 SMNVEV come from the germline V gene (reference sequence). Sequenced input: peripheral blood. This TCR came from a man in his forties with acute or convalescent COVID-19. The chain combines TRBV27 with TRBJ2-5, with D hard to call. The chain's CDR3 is CASSFLAAETQYF. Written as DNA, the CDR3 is TGTGCCAGCAGCTTCTTAGCCGCGGAGACCCAGTACTTC.